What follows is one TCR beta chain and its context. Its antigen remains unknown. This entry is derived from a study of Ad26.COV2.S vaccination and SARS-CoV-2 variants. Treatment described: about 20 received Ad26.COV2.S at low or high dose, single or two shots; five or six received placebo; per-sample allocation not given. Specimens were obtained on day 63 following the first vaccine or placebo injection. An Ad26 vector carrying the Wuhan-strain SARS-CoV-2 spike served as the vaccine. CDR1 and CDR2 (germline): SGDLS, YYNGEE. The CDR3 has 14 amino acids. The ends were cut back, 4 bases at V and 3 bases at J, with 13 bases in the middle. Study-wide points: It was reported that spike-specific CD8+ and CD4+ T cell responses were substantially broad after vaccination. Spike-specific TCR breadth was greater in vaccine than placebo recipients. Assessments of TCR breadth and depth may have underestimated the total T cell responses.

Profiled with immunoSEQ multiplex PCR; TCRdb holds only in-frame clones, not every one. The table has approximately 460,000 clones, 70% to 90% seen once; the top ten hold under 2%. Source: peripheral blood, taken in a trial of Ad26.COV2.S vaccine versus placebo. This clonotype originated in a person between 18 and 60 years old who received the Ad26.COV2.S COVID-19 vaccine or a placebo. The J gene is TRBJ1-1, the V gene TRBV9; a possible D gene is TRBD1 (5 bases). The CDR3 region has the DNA TGTGCCAGCAGCTCCTTGGGGGAGGACACTGAAGCTTTCTTT. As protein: CASSSLGEDTEAFF.